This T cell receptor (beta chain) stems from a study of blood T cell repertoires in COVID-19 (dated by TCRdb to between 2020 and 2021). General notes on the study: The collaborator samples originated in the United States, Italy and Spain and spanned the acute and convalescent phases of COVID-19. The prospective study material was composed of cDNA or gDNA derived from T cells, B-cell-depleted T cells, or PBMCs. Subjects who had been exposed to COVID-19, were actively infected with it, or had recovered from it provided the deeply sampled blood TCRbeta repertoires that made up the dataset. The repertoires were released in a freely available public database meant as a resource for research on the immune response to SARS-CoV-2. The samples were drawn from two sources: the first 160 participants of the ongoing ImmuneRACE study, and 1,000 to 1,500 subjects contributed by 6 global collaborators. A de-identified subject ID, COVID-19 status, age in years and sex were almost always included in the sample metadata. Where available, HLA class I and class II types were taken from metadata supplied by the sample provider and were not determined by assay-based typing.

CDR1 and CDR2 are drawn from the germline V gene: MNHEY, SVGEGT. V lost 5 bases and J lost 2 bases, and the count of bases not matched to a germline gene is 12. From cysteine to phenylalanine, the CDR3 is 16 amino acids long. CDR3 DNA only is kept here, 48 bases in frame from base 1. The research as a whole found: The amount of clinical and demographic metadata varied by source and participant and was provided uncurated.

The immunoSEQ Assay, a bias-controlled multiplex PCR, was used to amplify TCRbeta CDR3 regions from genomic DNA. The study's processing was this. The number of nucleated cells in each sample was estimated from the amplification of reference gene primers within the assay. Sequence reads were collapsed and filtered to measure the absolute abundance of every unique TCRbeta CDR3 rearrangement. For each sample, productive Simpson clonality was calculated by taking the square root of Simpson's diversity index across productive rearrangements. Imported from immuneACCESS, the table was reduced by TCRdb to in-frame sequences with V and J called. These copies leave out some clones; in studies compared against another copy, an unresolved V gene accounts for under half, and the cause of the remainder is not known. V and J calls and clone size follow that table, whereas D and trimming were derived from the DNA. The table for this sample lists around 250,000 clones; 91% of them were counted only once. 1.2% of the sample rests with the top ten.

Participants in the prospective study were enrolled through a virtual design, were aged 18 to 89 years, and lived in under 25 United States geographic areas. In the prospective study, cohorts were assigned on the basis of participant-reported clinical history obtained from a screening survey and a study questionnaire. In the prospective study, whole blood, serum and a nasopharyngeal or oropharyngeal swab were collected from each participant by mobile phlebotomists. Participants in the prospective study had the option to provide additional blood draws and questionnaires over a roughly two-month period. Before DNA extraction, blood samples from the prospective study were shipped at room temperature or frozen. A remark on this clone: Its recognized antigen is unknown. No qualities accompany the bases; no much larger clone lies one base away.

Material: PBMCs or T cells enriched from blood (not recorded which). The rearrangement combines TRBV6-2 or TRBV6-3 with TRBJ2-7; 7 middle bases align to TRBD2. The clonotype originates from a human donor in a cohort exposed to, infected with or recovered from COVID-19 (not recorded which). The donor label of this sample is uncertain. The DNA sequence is TGTGCCAGCAGTCCGCCTTGGAGCGGGGCAACCTACGAGCAGTACTTC. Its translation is CASSPPWSGATYEQYF.